The following is a TCR beta chain sequence with its context. There are 13 residues in the CDR3. V was shortened by 3 bases and J by 7 bases, with 12 bases between the two germline ends. In germline, CDR1 is MGHDK, CDR2 SYGVNS. The Seattle site enrolled patients during active infection and followed them longitudinally. Authors' methods: Amplified reference gene primers provided the basis for estimating nucleated cell counts. Sequencing was performed with immunoSEQ multiplex PCR; in TCRdb, only in-frame clones are kept and a portion is missing. From that table come the V and J calls and clone size; the DNA was used to work out D and trimming. This sample has about 320,000 clones, with around 88% found just once. This sample stems from a study of blood T cell repertoires in COVID-19. Whole-study context: Donors in the United States, Italy and Spain gave samples during acute or convalescent COVID-19. PBMCs, B-cell-depleted T cells, or T cells provided the cDNA or gDNA that made up the material.

The chain links TRBV25-1 to TRBJ1-2, with D tentatively TRBD1 (5 bases). This TCR was sampled from a woman under 40 with COVID-19, enrolled during active disease. The sequencing input was peripheral blood. The CDR3 DNA is TGTGCCAGCAGTGATCGGGCAGGGCCTGGCTACACCTTC. It specifies CASSDRAGPGYTF.